This T cell receptor beta chain comes out of a study of regulatory T cells in long-lasting Graves disease. For TCR beta, libraries came from iRepertoire HTBI primers and Arm-PCR of CDR3 regions. Each CDR3 protein gets one entry after TCRdb re-called the multiplex PCR reads with MiXCR. The table records 410,000 or so distinct CDR3 sequences, more than 12% of them present only once. In its sample, this clonotype was seen many times. Sample time point: newly diagnosed GD, antithyroid drugs for less than 3 months. Construction of the TCR library relied on RNA isolated from PBMCs. This sample also belongs to another study, concerning T cells in Graves' hyperthyroidism and ophthalmopathy. This second report adds: Appearing also in blood were most of the thyroid clonotypes expanded above 0.001.

This clonotype originated in a woman aged 25 to 39 with Graves disease. The sample here was peripheral blood mononuclear cells (PBMCs), taken at new diagnosis, from a patient treated with antithyroid drugs.

The CDR3 loop is CASSLVISGGRNEQYF. DNA of the CDR3: TGTGCCAGCAGTTTAGTCATCTCGGGCGGTAGAAACGAGCAGTACTTC. The chain couples TRBV12-3 or TRBV12-4 to TRBJ2-7; no clear D gene. Trimming stripped 1 base from V and 5 bases from J, with 18 bases between. CDR3 length: 16 residues.